Each of the 5 T cell receptor beta chains below was sequenced from the same sample in a study of follicular helper T cells after annual influenza vaccination. Noted time point: 2015-2016 season, 7 days after influenza vaccination. Clones were sequenced by immunoSEQ multiplex PCR, and TCRdb holds only the in-frame ones, with some missing. The table records roughly 800 clones, around 82% of them present only once. Sequencing used CXCR5+ CD38+ circulating T follicular helper cells from blood, obtained 7 days after influenza vaccination. Stated subset: circulating Tfh, non-naive CD4+CXCR5+PD-1+ (ICOS+CD38+ or ICOS-CD38-). The receptors here all came from an adult who received the influenza vaccine.

The rearrangement joins TRBV5-6 to TRBJ2-1; 9 nucleotides match TRBD2. Per germline, CDR1 SGHDT and CDR2 YYEEEE. V dropped 4 bases and J dropped 4; count of bases not matched to a gene: 9. The CDR3 is 16 residues long. CDR3 sequence: CASSGTAGGKYNEQFF. In nucleotides, the CDR3 is TGTGCCAGCAGCGGAACAGCGGGGGGAAAATACAATGAGCAGTTCTTC. The full variable domain, completed using reference TRBV5-6 and TRBJ2-1, is DAGVTQSPTHLIKTRGQQVTLRCSPKSGHDTVSWYQQALGQGPQFIFQYYEEEERQRGNFPDRFSGHQFPNYSSELNVNALLLGDSALYLCASSGTAGGKYNEQFFGPGTRLTVL.

This clone was seen just once. This chain joins TRBV28 and TRBJ2-7; D ambiguous. CDR1 is MDHEN, CDR2 SYDVKM, per germline. Trimming shortened V by 7 bases and J by 7 bases, and 14 bases separated the two germline ends. The CDR3 is 12 residues long. This chain's CDR3 is CASTRLGWEQYF. The CDR3 bases are TGTGCCAGCACCAGGCTGGGTTGGGAGCAGTACTTC.

This clone was detected a few times. The rearrangement uses TRBV5-4 and TRBJ1-2; D not certain. V lost 3 bases to trimming and J lost 0 bases, with 12 bases between them. The CDR3 runs 15 residues. Germline V gene data show CDR1 as SGHNT and CDR2 as YYREEE (reference sequence). The CDR3 sequence is CASSWMERSNYGYTF. The CDR3 DNA follows: TGTGCCAGCAGCTGGATGGAGCGCTCTAACTATGGCTACACCTTC. The full variable domain, with the rest looked up from reference TRBV5-4 and TRBJ1-2, is ETGVTQSPTHLIKTRGQQVTLRCSSQSGHNTVSWYQQALGQGPQFIFQYYREEENGRGNFPPRFSGLQFPNYSSELNVNALELDDSALYLCASSWMERSNYGYTFGSGTRLTVV.

The V gene is TRBV9, the J gene TRBJ2-2, with TRBD2 identical over 11 bases. The CDR3 sequence is 17 residues long. J was trimmed by 2 bases and V by 4 bases; bases with no gene match: 7. The V gene's germline CDR1 is SGDLS and CDR2 YYNGEE. CDR3 in amino acids: CASSSGTSGVNTGELFF. The CDR3 DNA sequence: TGTGCCAGCAGCTCCGGGACTAGCGGCGTTAACACCGGGGAGCTGTTTTTT.

The chain carries TRBV29-1 and TRBJ1-1; 12 bases agree with TRBD1. Germline V gene sequence: CDR1 SQVTM, CDR2 ANQGSEA. This CDR3 is 16 amino acids long. Losses at the gene ends were 5 bases for V and 3 bases for J; bases not matched to a gene: 10. In DNA, the CDR3 is TGCAGCGTTCTTGGGGGGACAGGGGGCTTCGACACTGAAGCTTTCTTT. Translated, it gives CSVLGGTGGFDTEAFF.